This passage covers 23 T cell receptor beta chains from one sample sequenced in a study of cytomegalovirus exposure and HLA in healthy donors. Only in-frame clones appear in the TCRdb table, and some are missing; sequencing was by immunoSEQ multiplex PCR. This table has approximately 210,000 clones, 85% to 90% appearing once. Source material: PBMCs. The receptors originated from a young woman in good health and CMV-seronegative.

This clone was picked up a small number of times. V usage is TRBV27 and J usage is TRBJ2-7; D is possibly TRBD2 (5 bases). Germline values: CDR1 MNHEY, CDR2 SMNVEV (reference sequence). The CDR3 consists of 13 residues. Trimming stripped 8 bases from V and 0 bases from J, with 11 bases between. The CDR3 here is CASGSTSSYEQYF. The CDR3 nucleotides are TGTGCCAGCGGAAGCACTAGCTCCTACGAGCAGTACTTC.

The rearrangement joins TRBV2 to TRBJ1-1; weak D call: TRBD1 (5 bases). V shed 6 bases and J shed 4 bases, with 15 bases lying between them. Germline V gene data show CDR1 as SNHLY and CDR2 as FYNNEI. CDR3 length: 14 residues. Here the CDR3 reads CASRTGGLFTEAFF. CDR3 DNA sequence: TGTGCCAGCAGGACGGGGGGTTTATTCACTGAAGCTTTCTTT.

V is TRBV4-1 and J is TRBJ2-7; TRBD2 agrees at 7 bases. The germline V gene encodes CDR1 MGHRA and CDR2 YSYEKL. The V segment lost 4 bases and the J segment 0 bases; nucleotides outside the gene matches: 12. The CDR3 runs 17 residues. The CDR3 bases are TGCGCCAGCAGCCCCCCCGGCCTAGCGGATACCTCCTACGAGCAGTACTTC. It encodes CASSPPGLADTSYEQYF.

The chain is built from TRBV29-1 and TRBJ2-2; D remains ambiguous. The ends were cut back, 5 bases at V and 3 bases at J, with 13 bases in the middle. The CDR3 length is 14 residues. CDR1 is SQVTM and CDR2 is ANQGSEA in the germline V gene. The CDR3 reads CSVSEQVYTGELFF. The DNA of the CDR3 is TGCAGCGTTTCAGAGCAGGTGTACACCGGGGAGCTGTTTTTT.

V gene TRBV27 combines with J gene TRBJ2-7, with 8 bases fitting TRBD2. Germline CDR1 reads MNHEY; CDR2 reads SMNVEV (reference sequence). CDR3 length equals 14 residues. V shed 4 bases, J shed 6 bases, and the junction held 8 bases outside the gene matches. In DNA, the CDR3 is TGTGCCAGCAGTTCCGAAGCGGGAGCGGGCGAGCAGTACTTC. It codes for CASSSEAGAGEQYF.

The chain is built from TRBV4-3 and TRBJ1-2, with D possibly TRBD1 on 6 matching bases. Trimming stripped 0 bases from V and 4 bases from J, with 15 bases between. CDR3 length: 16 amino acids. The germline V gene encodes CDR1 LGHNA and CDR2 YSLEER. CDR3 loop: CASSQDLGQRIYGYTF. For the CDR3, the DNA is TGCGCCAGCAGCCAAGATCTCGGACAGAGAATCTATGGCTACACCTTC.

This clone was observed a few times. CDR3 DNA sequence: TGTGCCAGCAGTTTTCGCGGGTCCCACTACGAGCAGTACTTC. Translated: CASSFRGSHYEQYF. The chain combines TRBV27 with TRBJ2-7, with D tentatively TRBD2 (5 bases). Germline V gene data show CDR1 as MNHEY and CDR2 as SMNVEV (reference sequence). The V end was cut by 3 bases, the J end by 3 bases, with 12 bases between. This CDR3 has 14 residues.

J is TRBJ1-5 and V is TRBV27; no clear D gene. From germline, CDR1 is MNHEY and CDR2 SMNVEV (reference sequence). V was pared by 3 bases and J by 4 bases, with 7 bases between. CDR3 length equals 13 residues. The CDR3, as DNA: TGTGCCAGCAGTTTCGCGGTGAATCAGCCCCAGCATTTT. Translation: CASSFAVNQPQHF.

This chain links TRBV5-1 with TRBJ2-5, with 15 positions matching TRBD2. The germline V gene encodes CDR1 SGHRS and CDR2 YFSETQ. The CDR3 is 18 residues long. J gave up 4 bases and V 5 bases, and 12 bases lay outside the gene matches. CDR3 DNA: TGCGCCAGCAGTTCAGTACCGGGACTAGCGGGAGGTCGAGAGACCCAGTACTTC. Protein: CASSSVPGLAGGRETQYF.

This clone was detected a few times. V usage is TRBV11-2 and J usage is TRBJ2-2; possible D gene TRBD1, 5 bases. This CDR3 has 14 residues. From germline, CDR1 is SGHAT and CDR2 FQNNGV. Trimming cost V 1 base and J 5 bases, with 8 bases left between them. The CDR3 spells CASSLVGQTGELFF. CDR3 bases: TGTGCCAGCAGCTTAGTGGGGCAAACCGGGGAGCTGTTTTTT.

The rearrangement joins TRBV4-1 to TRBJ1-5; D is uncertain. Germline loops: CDR1 MGHRA, CDR2 YSYEKL. Trimming left V 1 base short and J 7 bases short, with 14 bases between. The CDR3 extends over 15 amino acids. CDR3 DNA: TGCGCCAGCAGCCAAGCTTCCCGGGGAGGACAGCCCCAGCATTTT. This encodes CASSQASRGGQPQHF.

This sequence joins TRBV6-5 and TRBJ1-5; D perhaps matches TRBD1 (5 bases). The V gene's germline CDR1 is MNHEY and CDR2 SVGAGI. V gave up 5 bases and J gave up 7 bases, with 12 bases separating them. This CDR3 comprises 13 residues. This CDR3 reads CASSRSTDQPQHF. Here the CDR3 DNA reads TGTGCCAGCAGTCGCTCGACAGACCAGCCCCAGCATTTT.

This clone was detected once. The chain uses TRBV29-1 and TRBJ2-4; 9 bases map to TRBD1. J was trimmed by 14 bases and V by 7 bases; bases with no gene match: 9. Germline V gene lookup returns CDR1 SQVTM and CDR2 ANQGSEA. This CDR3 is 11 amino acids long. The CDR3: CSARDRVMKYF. Written as DNA, the CDR3 is TGCAGCGCCCGGGACAGGGTGATGAAGTACTTC.

This rearrangement joins TRBV5-1 to TRBJ2-7; the match to TRBD2 covers 14 bases. The germline V gene encodes CDR1 SGHRS and CDR2 YFSETQ. With V trimmed by 3 bases and J by 3 bases, 2 bases remained unmatched. CDR3 length: 15 residues. CDR3 bases: TGCGCCAGCAGCTGGACTAGCGGGAGGAACTACGAGCAGTACTTC. This sequence encodes CASSWTSGRNYEQYF.

The chain has TRBV5-4 and TRBJ2-7; TRBD1 aligns across 9 bases. Germline V gene data show CDR1 as SGHNT and CDR2 as YYREEE (reference sequence). The CDR3 loop spans 19 amino acids. With 0 bases clipped from V and 4 bases from J, the junction kept 17 bases outside the gene matches. The CDR3 sequence is CASSLVGTGNSLGLYEQYF. CDR3 bases: TGTGCCAGCAGCTTGGTTGGGACAGGGAACTCCCTTGGCCTATACGAGCAGTACTTC.

This clone has more than one count but fewer than ten. This chain joins TRBV7-9 and TRBJ1-1; no definite D call. The CDR3 is made up of 13 amino acids. CDR1 and CDR2 from the germline V gene are SEHNR and FQNEAQ (reference sequence). Trimming took off 0 bases at V and 8 bases at J, with 10 bases between the two ends. As DNA, the CDR3 is TGTGCCAGCAGCTTAGCGCGGCAGACCGAAGCTTTCTTT. Protein: CASSLARQTEAFF.

Comment on this clone: It is unclear where the CDR3 begins or ends on the DNA, so no DNA is shown, and the CDR3 is as TCRdb lists it. The CDR3 reads CASILDRGSSGNTIYF. The chain is built from TRBV2 and TRBJ1-3; the D call TRBD1 from the table was never checked on the DNA. Germline V CDR1 and CDR2: SNHLY, FYNNEI. The CDR3 numbers 16 amino acids, ends counted.

In its sample, this clone was seen once. The rearrangement joins TRBV29-1 to TRBJ2-7, with 7 bases lining up with TRBD2. Germline V lookup: CDR1 SQVTM, CDR2 ANQGSEA. The CDR3 is 15 amino acids. With 4 bases clipped from V and 3 bases from J, the junction kept 12 bases outside the gene matches. This chain's CDR3 is CSVVGMRGRGYEQYF. CDR3 nucleotide sequence: TGCAGCGTTGTTGGTATGCGAGGGAGGGGCTACGAGCAGTACTTC.

The rearrangement links TRBV6-5 to TRBJ2-5, with D possibly being TRBD2 (5 bases). Germline CDR1 MNHEY, CDR2 SVGAGI. The CDR3 totals 11 residues. V was clipped by 8 bases and J by 7 bases, with 11 bases between them. Here the CDR3 reads CASHWRTTQYF. The DNA of the CDR3 is TGTGCCAGCCATTGGAGGACGACCCAGTACTTC.

The V call is TRBV29-1, the J call TRBJ1-1; possible D gene TRBD1, 6 bases. This CDR3 is built from 13 residues. The V gene lost 5 bases and the J gene lost 4 bases, with 14 bases spanning the gap. The germline gives CDR1 SQVTM, CDR2 ANQGSEA. In DNA, the CDR3 is TGCAGCGTTACGCAGGGGAGTGGCACTGAAGCTTTCTTT. As protein: CSVTQGSGTEAFF.

This clone showed up just a few times. The V call is TRBV27, the J call TRBJ2-5; no clear D. CDR1 MNHEY and CDR2 SMNVEV come from the germline V gene (reference sequence). Trimming pared 2 bases from V and 3 bases from J, leaving 4 bases between. This CDR3 comprises 12 residues. The CDR3 nucleotides are TGTGCCAGCAGTTTACCCAAAGAGACCCAGTACTTC. It translates to CASSLPKETQYF.

This clone was observed once. The rearrangement uses TRBV27 and TRBJ2-7; TRBD1 matches 9 bases. V shed 6 bases and J 4 bases; nucleotides not matched to a gene: 7. Looked up from germline, CDR1 is MNHEY and CDR2 is SMNVEV (reference sequence). The CDR3 has 14 residues. The chain's CDR3 is CASRWDRDSYEQYF. CDR3 nucleotides: TGTGCCAGCAGGTGGGACAGGGATTCGTACGAGCAGTACTTC.

The rearrangement uses TRBV7-2 and TRBJ2-1; D may be TRBD2 (6 bases). Germline assignment: CDR1 SGHTA and CDR2 FQGNSA. Trimming cost V 5 bases and J 7 bases, with 15 bases left between them. The length of the CDR3 is 14 residues. The CDR3 DNA reads TGTGCCAGCAGCGTCAGACGTGGGGGGAATGAGCAGTTCTTC. It encodes CASSVRRGGNEQFF.